This T cell receptor beta chain was retrieved from a study of cytomegalovirus exposure and HLA in healthy donors. Broader study findings: Presence/absence results assume similar sequencing depth per donor, which may not hold. Reportedly, a later analysis found an Asian-associated ancestry cluster had fewer N-insertions than the roughly 700-donor mean. Links to common viral pathogens appeared, in a later analysis, for several of the most significant clusters. Immune exposure information available was restricted to CMV serostatus.

Unmatched junction bases numbered 7, after V lost 4 bases and J lost 0 bases. This CDR3 has 18 residues. Germline CDR1 MDHEN, CDR2 SYDVKM. About this clone itself: The antigen remains undetermined.

The PCR contained 60 Vbeta and 13 Jbeta primers. The assay was immunoSEQ multiplex PCR, and TCRdb's table has in-frame clones only and misses some. The sample includes roughly 120,000 clones, roughly 84% seen only once; the top ten take about 3%. Sample: PBMCs. This TCR was recovered from a woman aged 18-35 years in good health and CMV-seropositive. The chain has TRBV28 and TRBJ1-4; 11 bases are a match to TRBD1. The CDR3 nucleotides are TGTGCCAGCAGTTCGTTAGGACAGGGGGCCTCAACTAATGAAAAACTGTTTTTT. It yields the protein CASSSLGQGASTNEKLFF.